The following is a TCR beta chain sequence with its context. This specimen belongs to a study of blood T cell repertoires in COVID-19. The length of the CDR3 is 14 residues. V was cut by 3 bases and J by 6 bases, with 17 bases left in between. CDR1 DFQATT and CDR2 SNEGSKA come from the germline V gene (reference sequence). Sequencing was performed with immunoSEQ multiplex PCR; in TCRdb, only in-frame clones are kept and a portion is missing. The table shows roughly 250,000 clones, with around 86% occurring only once. The chain employs TRBV20-1 and TRBJ1-2; TRBD1 might be the D (5 bases). Material for sequencing was peripheral blood. This TCR derives from a woman between 55 and 75 years old with active or convalescent COVID-19. The CDR3 loop reads CSASRDWGVDGYTF. CDR3 DNA: TGCAGTGCTAGTCGGGACTGGGGGGTAGATGGCTACACCTTC.